This entry lists 26 T cell receptor beta chains sequenced from one sample in a study of blood T cell repertoires in COVID-19. The assay was immunoSEQ multiplex PCR, and TCRdb's table has in-frame clones only and misses some. The top ten hold 2.5% to 3% of the sample, which has 360,000 or so clones, more than 85% seen once. The source material was PBMCs or T cells enriched from blood (not recorded which). These receptors were obtained from a woman aged 30 to 39 who had recovered from COVID-19.

This CDR3 reads CASSFLTGEAFF. As DNA, the CDR3 is TGTGCCAGCAGCTTCTTAACAGGTGAAGCTTTCTTT. The chain recombines TRBV7-9 with TRBJ1-1, with D perhaps TRBD1 (5 bases). Germline V CDR1 and CDR2: SEHNR, FQNEAQ (reference sequence). The CDR3 is made up of 12 amino acids. V was cut by 3 bases and J by 7 bases, with 9 bases left in between.

The V gene is TRBV19, the J gene TRBJ2-7, with TRBD2 matching over 7 bases. This CDR3 is 14 amino acids long. Germline-derived CDR1 and CDR2 are LNHDA and SQIVND (reference sequence). V lost 7 bases to trimming and J lost 7 bases; unmatched junction nucleotides: 13. CDR3 sequence: CASTPGRGVGEQYF. In DNA form, the CDR3 reads TGTGCCAGTACCCCCGGCCGGGGGGTTGGGGAGCAGTACTTC.

The V gene is TRBV6-1, the J gene TRBJ1-2; TRBD1 is a possible D gene (6 bases). Trimming pared 1 base from V and 4 bases from J, leaving 13 bases between. The V gene's germline CDR1 is MNHNS and CDR2 SASEGT. This CDR3 region has 15 residues. The DNA of the CDR3 is TGTGCCAGCAGTGAAGTCCACAGGGTCGGCTATGGCTACACCTTC. This encodes CASSEVHRVGYGYTF.

The rearrangement links TRBV13 to TRBJ1-2, with a tentative D call TRBD1 (5 bases). V shed 6 bases and J shed 0 bases, with 20 bases lying between them. CDR3 length: 17 amino acids. Germline assignment: CDR1 PRHDT and CDR2 FYEKMQ (reference sequence). The CDR3 nucleotides read TGTGCCAGCAGACTTTGGAAGGGACTCTCAGCTAACTATGGCTACACCTTC. Protein: CASRLWKGLSANYGYTF.

The chain recombines TRBV19 with TRBJ1-1, with a tentative D call TRBD1 (5 bases). V lost 3 bases and J lost 0, with 11 bases in between. The CDR3 spans 15 residues. Germline CDR1 is LNHDA and CDR2 is SQIVND (reference sequence). The CDR3, as DNA: TGTGCCAGTAGTATTGCTGGGGGGATGAACACTGAAGCTTTCTTT. Protein product: CASSIAGGMNTEAFF.

CDR3 protein: CASSQQGLTEAFF. CDR3 nucleotide sequence: TGTGCCAGCAGCCAACAGGGGTTAACTGAAGCTTTCTTT. The chain links TRBV16 to TRBJ1-1; D possibly corresponds to TRBD1 (6 bases). This CDR3 is 13 amino acids long. The V end lost 2 bases, the J end lost 5 bases, and 9 bases lay between the germline ends. The germline V gene encodes CDR1 KGHSY and CDR2 FQNENV.

J is TRBJ2-3 and V is TRBV29-1; TRBD2 agrees at 9 bases. The germline gives CDR1 SQVTM, CDR2 ANQGSEA. V was pared by 3 bases and J by 5 bases, with 9 bases of the junction left unmatched. The CDR3 has 15 residues. The DNA for the CDR3 is TGCAGCGTTGAGCCCGCTAGCGGGATGGAAGATACGCAGTATTTT. This gives the protein CSVEPASGMEDTQYF.

V usage is TRBV3-1 (or the pseudogene TRBV3-2) and J usage is TRBJ2-7; 9 bases align to TRBD1. CDR3 size: 18 residues. The ends lost 3 bases at V and 4 bases at J; junction bases unmatched: 16. The germline CDR1 and CDR2 sequences are LGHDT and YNNKEL (reference sequence). CDR3 DNA: TGTGCCAGCAGCCAGAGAACCTTGGGACAGGGCATCACTTACGAGCAGTACTTC. It codes for CASSQRTLGQGITYEQYF.

This clone came up once. The chain recombines TRBV15 with TRBJ2-7, with a possible D match to TRBD1 (6 bases). This CDR3 contains 15 residues. Germline CDR1 and CDR2: LNHNV and YYDKDF (reference sequence). The ends were cut back, 5 bases at V and 4 bases at J, with 18 bases in the middle. CDR3 nucleotides: TGTGCCACCAGCGGGGGCTTCGATGGGGATTACGAGCAGTACTTC. Residues: CATSGGFDGDYEQYF.

This chain joins TRBV10-1 and TRBJ2-3; TRBD1 matches at 7 bases. The junction had 0 bases not matched to a gene; V was cut back by 2 bases and J by 1 base. This CDR3 has 14 residues. Germline CDR1 reads WNHNN; CDR2 reads SYGVQD (reference sequence). CDR3 in DNA: TGCGCCAGCAGTGAGACAGGGGGCACAGATACGCAGTATTTT. Amino acids: CASSETGGTDTQYF.

The chain employs TRBV2 and TRBJ2-7, with 7 bases lining up with TRBD1. This CDR3 comprises 15 residues. Germline V lookup: CDR1 SNHLY, CDR2 FYNNEI. J lost 0 bases, V lost 3 bases, and 5 bases had no gene match. The DNA for the CDR3 is TGTGCCAGCAGTGACCCGGGACAGAGCTCCTACGAGCAGTACTTC. It yields the protein CASSDPGQSSYEQYF.

V usage is TRBV28 and J usage is TRBJ2-7; D remains ambiguous. CDR1 and CDR2 from the germline V gene are MDHEN and SYDVKM. The CDR3 length is 12 residues. The V and J ends lost 6 bases and 3 bases respectively, with 9 bases between them. The chain's CDR3 is CASSPPSYEQYF. For the CDR3, the DNA is TGTGCCAGCAGCCCCCCGAGCTACGAGCAGTACTTC.

The chain recombines TRBV2 with TRBJ1-2, with TRBD1 as a possible D gene (5 bases). The V end lost 1 base, the J end lost 4 bases, and 7 bases lay between the germline ends. This CDR3 comprises 13 residues. CDR1 SNHLY and CDR2 FYNNEI come from the germline V gene. CDR3 residues: CASSEGQLYGYTF. Here the CDR3 DNA reads TGTGCCAGCAGTGAAGGACAGCTCTATGGCTACACCTTC.

The chain uses TRBV2 and TRBJ2-1; D is uncertain. The germline CDR1 and CDR2 sequences are SNHLY and FYNNEI. V dropped 7 bases and J dropped 3 bases, with 10 bases sitting between them. CDR3 length: 13 residues. The CDR3 spells CASTSTSYNEQFF. The CDR3 DNA reads as TGTGCCAGCACCTCAACGAGCTACAATGAGCAGTTCTTC.

The gene calls are TRBV18 and TRBJ1-4; TRBD1 aligns across 8 bases. The CDR3 has 14 residues. Germline CDR1 reads KGHSH; CDR2 reads LQKENI. V dropped 4 bases and J dropped 8; count of bases not matched to a gene: 6. The CDR3 spells CASSLDRVKEKLFF. CDR3 coding DNA: TGTGCCAGCTCACTGGACAGGGTTAAAGAAAAACTGTTTTTT. The full variable domain, rest sourced from reference TRBV18 and TRBJ1-4, is NAGVMQNPRHLVRRRGQEARLRCSPMKGHSHVYWYRQLPEEGLKFMVYLQKENIIDESGMPKERFSAEFPKEGPSILRIQQVVRGDSAAYFCASSLDRVKEKLFFGSGTQLSVL.

The rearrangement links TRBV9 to TRBJ1-2, with TRBD1 matching 9 bases. The CDR3 runs 15 residues. Germline trimming cut 2 bases from V and 6 bases from J; bases unmatched to any gene: 8. Germline loops: CDR1 SGDLS, CDR2 YYNGEE. CDR3 protein: CASSVLDRGGDGYTF. The CDR3 DNA sequence: TGTGCCAGCAGCGTTTTGGACAGGGGCGGTGATGGCTACACCTTC.

V is TRBV4-1 and J is TRBJ2-3; perhaps TRBD2 as D (6 bases). This CDR3 has 16 residues. With 3 bases removed from V and 2 bases from J, the gap between germline ends came to 15 bases. In germline, CDR1 is MGHRA, CDR2 YSYEKL. The CDR3 loop reads CASSHLPGLPTDTQYF. For the CDR3, the DNA is TGCGCCAGCAGCCATCTGCCGGGACTGCCCACAGATACGCAGTATTTT.

The chain combines TRBV7-8 with TRBJ1-1; D unclear. The germline V gene encodes CDR1 SGHVS and CDR2 FQNEAQ. V was cut by 5 bases and J by 7 bases, with 11 bases left in between. The CDR3 sequence is 12 residues long. CDR3 amino acids: CASSPPSGEAFF. DNA for the CDR3: TGTGCCAGCAGCCCCCCATCGGGTGAAGCTTTCTTT.

The chain recombines TRBV11-1 with TRBJ2-7; D is ambiguous. CDR1 and CDR2 (germline): SGHAT, FQDESV (reference sequence). There are 13 residues in the CDR3. The ends were cut back, 1 base at V and 2 bases at J, with 6 bases in the middle. The CDR3 bases are TGTGCCAGCAGCTTAGTTCTAACCTACGAGCAGTACTTC. Translated: CASSLVLTYEQYF. The complete variable domain, with remaining parts taken from reference TRBV11-1 and TRBJ2-7, reads EAEVAQSPRYKITEKSQAVAFWCDPISGHATLYWYRQILGQGPELLVQFQDESVVDDSQLPKDRFSAERLKGVDSTLKIQPAELGDSAMYLCASSLVLTYEQYFGPGTRLTVT.

The chain uses TRBV5-1 and TRBJ1-6; 7 nucleotides agree with TRBD1. Germline V gene sequence: CDR1 SGHRS, CDR2 YFSETQ. The CDR3 consists of 14 residues. The junction had 5 bases not matched to a gene; V was cut back by 5 bases and J by 6 bases. CDR3 in DNA: TGCGCCAGCAGTTCGGGACAGCGTAATTCACCCCTCCACTTT. It yields the protein CASSSGQRNSPLHF.

V is TRBV5-1 and J is TRBJ2-1; 8 bases match TRBD2. Trimming cost V 4 bases and J 8 bases; bases outside gene matches: 8. The CDR3 totals 14 residues. Germline CDR1 is SGHRS and CDR2 is YFSETQ. The CDR3 loop reads CASSPSGSRDEQFF. The CDR3 nucleotides are TGCGCCAGCAGCCCCAGCGGGAGCAGAGATGAGCAGTTCTTC.

This chain links TRBV29-1 with TRBJ1-1; possibly TRBD1 for D (5 bases). This CDR3 contains 12 residues. Trimming removed 3 bases at V and 6 bases at J, with 11 bases between. Germline CDR1 and CDR2: SQVTM and ANQGSEA. The CDR3 DNA sequence: TGCAGCGTTGACAGGGAAGGGGCTGAAGCTTTCTTT. Its protein is CSVDREGAEAFF.

This chain connects TRBV29-1 to TRBJ2-2; D unresolved. V was cut by 0 bases and J by 5 bases, with 10 bases left in between. The V gene's germline CDR1 is SQVTM and CDR2 ANQGSEA. The CDR3 runs 14 residues. The chain's CDR3 is CSVEEHPTTGELFF. DNA for the CDR3: TGCAGCGTTGAAGAACACCCGACAACCGGGGAGCTGTTTTTT.

CDR3 nucleotide sequence: TGTGCCAGCAGTTTTAGCGAACTTGACAATGAGCAGTTCTTC. Protein: CASSFSELDNEQFF. The V gene is TRBV11-3, the J gene TRBJ2-1; TRBD2 might be the D (5 bases). The length of the CDR3 is 14 residues. Germline-derived CDR1 and CDR2 are SGHNT and YENEEA. V dropped 6 bases and J dropped 5 bases, with 14 bases sitting between them.

The rearrangement uses TRBV12-5 and TRBJ1-1, with D unresolved. Deletions cut 7 bases from V and 0 bases from J, with 9 bases between. CDR3 size: 13 residues. From germline, CDR1 is LGHNT and CDR2 FRNRAP. CDR3 sequence: CASAREVNTEAFF. CDR3 in DNA: TGTGCTAGTGCCCGTGAGGTGAACACTGAAGCTTTCTTT.

This clone has just one count. The V and J genes are TRBV9 and TRBJ2-3; possible D gene TRBD2, 5 bases. The CDR3 length is 15 residues. The V and J ends lost 0 bases and 2 bases respectively, with 10 bases between them. Per the germline V gene, CDR1 is SGDLS and CDR2 is YYNGEE. Here the CDR3 DNA reads TGTGCCAGCAGCGTAGAAGGTAGCGCCACAGATACGCAGTATTTT. Translated, it gives CASSVEGSATDTQYF.